What follows is one T cell receptor (beta chain) and its context. The antigen is unknown. The data belong to a study of cytomegalovirus exposure and HLA in healthy donors. Study-level results: HLA alleles showed associations with about 17,000 TCR beta sequences in a later analysis, at a 0.05 false discovery rate.

In the PCR, 60 Vbeta and 13 Jbeta primers were used. Some clones are missing from TCRdb's copy, which holds only in-frame ones; the method was immunoSEQ multiplex PCR. The sample holds 80,000 to 95,000 clones, approximately 86% seen once. The CDR3 spans 15 residues. J gave up 6 bases and V 7 bases, and 8 bases lay outside the gene matches. Germline V gives CDR1 MNHNS, CDR2 SASEGT. The source material was PBMCs. The receptor was isolated from a man aged 25 to 45 in good health and CMV-seropositive. The V call is TRBV6-1, the J call TRBJ2-2; 10 bases match TRBD2. In DNA form, the CDR3 reads TGTGCCAGCAATCCGAGCGGGAGGGCCCCCGGGGAGCTGTTTTTT. Translated, it gives CASNPSGRAPGELFF.